This T cell receptor beta chain was recorded in a study of molecular identifiers for immune sequencing clone quantification. In the study overall: Replicate RNA from 20,000 or 100,000 naive CD8 T cells formed five aliquots; four were sequenced.

Overall study findings and caveats: Among effectors, clones above 20 RNA copies held over 97% of molecules; among naive cells, under 1%.

About this clonotype itself: The antigen remains undetermined. This likely stems from a read error, as it lies one base from a far larger clone.

Naive CD8 T cells underwent sorting with the CD8+CD4-CCR7+CD45RA+ definition. The bulk TCR libraries were made with methods described before and with listed TCR primers. TCRdb called the PCR reads again in MiXCR, with one record for every CDR3 protein. The table records some 680,000 distinct CDR3 sequences, around 25% of them present only once. This CDR3 region has 11 residues. Germline V lookup: CDR1 MGHRA, CDR2 YSYEKL. This TCR was sampled from a human donor in good health. Some libraries in this study had Jurkat cell RNA spiked in. The V gene is TRBV4-1, the J gene TRBJ1-1; D might be TRBD1 (6 bases). The source material was naive CD8+ T cells from blood, with Jurkat cell RNA spiked in. The subset: FACS-sorted CD8+CD4-CCR7+CD45RA+ naive T cells. CDR3 region: CASSGGTEASF. CDR3 nucleotides: TGCGCCAGTAGCGGGGGCACTGAAGCTTCCTTT.